The 21 T cell receptor beta chains reported below all come from one sample, sequenced in a study of shared T cell receptors in the human thymus. Clones were sequenced by immunoSEQ multiplex PCR, and TCRdb holds only the in-frame ones, with some missing. The sample has roughly 410,000 clones; 95% are singletons. The sample comprised thymocytes. The receptors derive from a human donor.

CDR3 loop: CASSSAGIANYGYTF. DNA of the CDR3: TGTGCCAGCAGTTCGGCGGGAATAGCTAACTATGGCTACACCTTC. V is TRBV27 and J is TRBJ1-2; D not certain. The CDR3 extends over 15 amino acids. V shed 4 bases and J shed 0 bases, with 12 bases lying between them. CDR1 MNHEY and CDR2 SMNVEV come from the germline V gene (reference sequence).

The V gene is TRBV5-1, the J gene TRBJ2-1, with 11 bases fitting TRBD2. The length of the CDR3 is 18 residues. Losses at the gene ends were 1 base for V and 5 bases for J; bases not matched to a gene: 11. The germline CDR1 and CDR2 sequences are SGHRS and YFSETQ. The CDR3 protein is CASSLPPTSGTRDNEQFF. The DNA of the CDR3 is TGCGCCAGCAGCTTGCCCCCGACTAGCGGGACTCGGGACAATGAGCAGTTCTTC.

The rearrangement uses TRBV11-2 and TRBJ2-7; TRBD2 matches at 8 bases. The germline gives CDR1 SGHAT, CDR2 FQNNGV. The CDR3 sequence is 16 residues long. V lost 3 bases, J lost 5 bases, and 12 bases stayed unmatched. CDR3: CASSFPPGTSTDEQYF. In nucleotides, the CDR3 is TGTGCCAGCAGCTTTCCCCCGGGGACTAGTACGGACGAGCAGTACTTC.

J is TRBJ2-7 and V is TRBV7-2; TRBD2 aligns across 7 bases. With V trimmed by 1 base and J by 4 bases, 10 bases remained unmatched. CDR1 is SGHTA and CDR2 is FQGNSA in the germline V gene. This CDR3 has 16 residues. CDR3 protein: CASSLEAGELRYEQYF. The CDR3 DNA reads TGTGCCAGCAGCTTAGAGGCGGGGGAGTTACGGTACGAGCAGTACTTC.

The chain employs TRBV19 and TRBJ1-1; 9 bases agree with TRBD1. Losses at the gene ends were 5 bases for V and 1 base for J; bases not matched to a gene: 5. Germline V gives CDR1 LNHDA, CDR2 SQIVND (reference sequence). The length of the CDR3 is 15 residues. The CDR3 coding sequence is TGTGCCAGTAGTGGGACAGGGTATTGGAACACTGAAGCTTTCTTT. This translates into CASSGTGYWNTEAFF.

The chain links TRBV2 to TRBJ2-1; 13 bases are a match to TRBD2. The ends lost 8 bases at V and 9 bases at J; junction bases unmatched: 25. CDR3 length: 20 amino acids. CDR1 is SNHLY and CDR2 is FYNNEI in the germline V gene. The CDR3 DNA is TGTGCCAGCGGATTCAGGAGGCCGGGGCGCAGGACTAGCGGGAGCTTTGAGCAGTTCTTC. Its protein is CASGFRRPGRRTSGSFEQFF. Based on the CDR3 plus reference TRBV2 and TRBJ2-1, the full variable domain is EPEVTQTPSHQVTQMGQEVILRCVPISNHLYFYWYRQILGQKVEFLVSFYNNEISEKSEIFDDQFSVERPDGSNFTLKIRSTKLEDSAMYFCASGFRRPGRRTSGSFEQFFGPGTRLTVL.

The chain uses TRBV7-9 and TRBJ2-1; D unclear. CDR1 SEHNR and CDR2 FQNEAQ come from the germline V gene (reference sequence). This CDR3 is built from 16 residues. V dropped 4 bases and J dropped 0 bases, with 13 bases sitting between them. CDR3 DNA: TGTGCCAGCAGCTCGAGTCCCTCGAGCTCCTACAATGAGCAGTTCTTC. It translates to CASSSSPSSSYNEQFF.

The rearrangement uses TRBV27 and TRBJ2-1; D possibly matches TRBD1 or TRBD2 (5 bases each). The CDR3 sequence is 15 residues long. V gave up 5 bases and J gave up 8 bases, with 19 bases separating them. Germline values: CDR1 MNHEY, CDR2 SMNVEV (reference sequence). The CDR3 DNA follows: TGTGCCAGCAGTCTCGACCGGGACCCCCAGGATGAGCAGTTCTTC. Translation: CASSLDRDPQDEQFF.

This CDR3 reads CATSRWDRGRYEQYF. The CDR3 coding sequence is TGTGCCACCAGCAGGTGGGACAGGGGGAGATACGAGCAGTACTTC. This chain links TRBV15 with TRBJ2-7; 11 bases map to TRBD1. J was trimmed by 4 bases and V by 3 bases; bases with no gene match: 5. The CDR3 sequence is 15 residues long. The V gene's germline CDR1 is LNHNV and CDR2 YYDKDF (reference sequence).

This chain connects TRBV7-9 to TRBJ2-7, with 7 bases that match TRBD1. V shed 4 bases and J 3 bases; nucleotides not matched to a gene: 9. Germline lookup yields CDR1 SEHNR and CDR2 FQNEAQ (reference sequence). This CDR3 spans 15 amino acids. The DNA of the CDR3 is TGTGCCAGCAGCTCCTCGACAGGGAAAGGCTACGAGCAGTACTTC. This translates into CASSSSTGKGYEQYF.

The gene calls are TRBV28 and TRBJ2-7; 8 bases map to TRBD1. The J segment lost 7 bases and the V segment lost 3 bases, leaving 11 bases of the junction unmatched. The CDR3 runs 15 residues. Germline CDR1 MDHEN, CDR2 SYDVKM. In nucleotides, the CDR3 is TGTGCCAGCAGTTTCTGGACAGGGAGGTTAGGGGAGCAGTACTTC. It is translated as CASSFWTGRLGEQYF.

The genes are TRBV7-6 and TRBJ2-1; TRBD2 agrees at 10 bases. Germline assignment: CDR1 SGHVS and CDR2 FNYEAQ. The CDR3 length is 17 residues. The J segment lost 8 bases and the V segment lost 3 bases, leaving 13 bases of the junction unmatched. The CDR3 loop is CASSFQAGGPFGDEQFF. The CDR3 bases are TGTGCCAGCAGCTTCCAAGCGGGAGGGCCGTTTGGCGATGAGCAGTTCTTC.

This rearrangement joins TRBV4-1 to TRBJ2-1; no clear D. The germline CDR1 and CDR2 sequences are MGHRA and YSYEKL. CDR3 length equals 11 residues. Trimming stripped 1 base from V and 6 bases from J, with 1 base between. The CDR3: CASSQANEQFF. CDR3 DNA sequence: TGCGCCAGCAGCCAAGCCAATGAGCAGTTCTTC.

The chain is built from TRBV9 and TRBJ2-7; 7 bases match TRBD1. The CDR3 has 15 residues. Germline CDR1 and CDR2: SGDLS and YYNGEE. The V segment lost 3 bases and the J segment 6 bases; nucleotides outside the gene matches: 12. The CDR3 coding sequence is TGTGCCAGCAGCGCAGCGTCTAGAGAGGGGGCCGAGCAGTACTTC. Amino acids: CASSAASREGAEQYF.

This clone has just a few counts. The rearrangement joins TRBV7-6 to TRBJ1-1; 7 nucleotides match TRBD1. This CDR3 is 19 amino acids long. Per germline, CDR1 SGHVS and CDR2 FNYEAQ. Unmatched junction bases numbered 19, after V lost 5 bases and J lost 1 base. CDR3 bases: TGTGCCAGCAGCCCGATCCGGACAGGTTTTTCATTTGGGAACACTGAAGCTTTCTTT. It is translated as CASSPIRTGFSFGNTEAFF. The complete variable domain, with remaining parts taken from reference TRBV7-6 and TRBJ1-1, reads GAGVSQSPRYKVTKRGQDVALRCDPISGHVSLYWYRQALGQGPEFLTYFNYEAQQDKSGLPNDRFSAERPEGSISTLTIQRTEQRDSAMYRCASSPIRTGFSFGNTEAFFGQGTRLTVV.

The chain uses TRBV21-1 and TRBJ1-2; TRBD1 reflects the table's D call only, with no check against the DNA. TRBV21-1 is shown as a pseudogene. The CDR3 has 15 residues. This CDR3 is CASSTGTGIVYGYTF. CDR3 bases: TGTGCCAGCAGCACCGGGACAGGGATCGTCTATGGCTACACCTTC.

J is TRBJ2-7 and V is TRBV2; the D is unclear. CDR3 length equals 14 residues. Trimming stripped 6 bases from V and 3 bases from J, with 15 bases between. Germline-derived CDR1 and CDR2 are SNHLY and FYNNEI. CDR3 sequence (DNA): TGTGCCAGCAGCTTGGGCCTGTCCTTCTACGAGCAGTACTTC. It encodes CASSLGLSFYEQYF.

This chain connects TRBV5-4 to TRBJ2-5; 10 bases agree with TRBD2. Germline CDR1 SGHNT, CDR2 YYREEE (reference sequence). Unmatched junction bases numbered 9, after V lost 5 bases and J lost 5 bases. This CDR3 has 15 amino acids. The CDR3 sequence is CASSWQREGRETQYF. The CDR3 coding sequence is TGTGCCAGCAGTTGGCAGCGGGAGGGCCGGGAGACCCAGTACTTC.

This chain connects TRBV29-1 to TRBJ2-5, with TRBD1 as a possible D gene (6 bases). Trimming shortened V by 4 bases and J by 4 bases, and 16 bases separated the two germline ends. There are 14 residues in the CDR3. Germline CDR1 and CDR2: SQVTM and ANQGSEA. In DNA, the CDR3 is TGCAGCGTTGTTGCCCCGGGACACCGAGAGACCCAGTACTTC. Translated: CSVVAPGHRETQYF.

The DNA of the CDR3 is TGTGCCAGCAGTTTACAGGGACCTCTCTCTGGAAACACCATATATTTT. The encoded protein is CASSLQGPLSGNTIYF. The chain is built from TRBV28 and TRBJ1-3, with a tentative D call TRBD1 (5 bases). Germline V lookup: CDR1 MDHEN, CDR2 SYDVKM. Deletions cut 2 bases from V and 0 bases from J, with 11 bases between. This CDR3 has 16 residues.

The chain is built from TRBV25-1 and TRBJ2-3; unclear D gene. The CDR3 runs to 17 residues. Germline assignment: CDR1 MGHDK and CDR2 SYGVNS. V shed 2 bases and J shed 2 bases, with 17 bases lying between them. As DNA, the CDR3 is TGTGCCAGCAGTGAAGCCACCTCAACCCCACCCACAGATACGCAGTATTTT. It is translated as CASSEATSTPPTDTQYF.